The 28 T cell receptor beta chains in this list originate from one sample, sequenced in a study of PD-1 blockade in classical Hodgkin lymphoma. Sequencing used immunoSEQ multiplex PCR; TCRdb keeps in-frame clones, though not all of them. The sample holds about 50,000 clones, 73% seen once. Every patient relapsed after autologous stem cell transplantation, and brentuximab vedotin exposure varied. The material was peripheral blood mononuclear cells (PBMCs), obtained before the second cycle of nivolumab. These receptors came from a human donor with classical Hodgkin lymphoma.

The rearrangement uses TRBV19 and TRBJ2-6; D gene uncertain. V was pared by 1 base and J by 0 bases, with 16 bases between. Germline CDR1 LNHDA, CDR2 SQIVND (reference sequence). The CDR3 sequence is 19 residues long. The CDR3 DNA reads TGTGCCAGTAGTATAGCCCCAGGTTCAAAGTCCTCTGGGGCCAACGTCCTGACTTTC. It encodes CASSIAPGSKSSGANVLTF.

The chain has TRBV18 and TRBJ2-3; 9 positions agree with TRBD2. Germline lookup yields CDR1 KGHSH and CDR2 LQKENI. V lost 3 bases and J lost 0; bases outside the gene matches: 4. The CDR3 extends over 16 amino acids. The CDR3 DNA reads as TGTGCCAGCTCACCTCTAACTAGCGGGAGCACAGATACGCAGTATTTT. Its protein is CASSPLTSGSTDTQYF.

This chain uses TRBV11-2 with TRBJ2-7, with D perhaps matching TRBD2 (5 bases). Germline values: CDR1 SGHAT, CDR2 FQNNGV. V was trimmed by 5 bases and J by 2 bases, leaving 16 bases between them. This CDR3 is built from 15 residues. The CDR3 DNA follows: TGTGCCAGCAGCCCCTCGACGGGGTTCACCTACGAGCAGTACTTC. This sequence encodes CASSPSTGFTYEQYF.

This clone qualifies as medium-sized (0.01 to 0.1%). The chain uses TRBV6-5 and TRBJ2-3; TRBD1 is a possible D gene (5 bases). V was shortened by 6 bases and J by 5 bases, with 18 bases between the two germline ends. The CDR3 consists of 15 residues. Germline V gives CDR1 MNHEY, CDR2 SVGAGI. The CDR3 is CASSLRSGSVDTQYF. CDR3 coding DNA: TGTGCCAGCAGCCTACGGTCAGGGTCGGTAGATACGCAGTATTTT.

DNA for the CDR3: TGTGCCACCAGAAGGTATGGCTACACCTTC. This gives the protein CATRRYGYTF. The chain combines TRBV6-5 with TRBJ1-2, with unresolved D. Between the trimmed V and J ends, which lost 10 bases and 5 bases, there was a span of 8 bases. Looked up from germline, CDR1 is MNHEY and CDR2 is SVGAGI. The CDR3 loop spans 10 amino acids.

The sample holds a few counts of this clone. This chain joins TRBV2 and TRBJ1-5, with D possibly being TRBD1 (5 bases). The CDR3 has 14 residues. In germline, CDR1 is SNHLY, CDR2 FYNNEI. V was trimmed by 7 bases and J by 0 bases, leaving 10 bases between them. The CDR3 loop reads CASNWGGSNQPQHF. DNA for the CDR3: TGTGCCAGCAACTGGGGCGGTAGCAATCAGCCCCAGCATTTT.

The rearrangement joins TRBV7-9 to TRBJ2-3, with 8 nucleotides matching TRBD2. The V segment lost 4 bases and the J segment 1 base; nucleotides outside the gene matches: 4. This CDR3 is 15 amino acids long. Germline V gives CDR1 SEHNR, CDR2 FQNEAQ (reference sequence). CDR3 nucleotides: TGTGCCAGCAGCTGGCCCGGGGGGGGCACAGATACGCAGTATTTT. The encoded protein is CASSWPGGGTDTQYF.

This chain joins TRBV13 and TRBJ2-7, with 8 bases matching TRBD2. CDR3 length: 16 residues. V was pared by 2 bases and J by 4 bases, with 10 bases of the junction left unmatched. The germline V gene encodes CDR1 PRHDT and CDR2 FYEKMQ (reference sequence). The CDR3 DNA follows: TGTGCCAGCAGCTTATTTCGGGCAGCGGGAGCTTACGAGCAGTACTTC. This gives the protein CASSLFRAAGAYEQYF.

This chain links TRBV5-1 with TRBJ2-3; tentatively, D is TRBD1 (6 bases). The V end was cut by 4 bases, the J end by 0 bases, with 12 bases between. This CDR3 has 15 residues. CDR1 and CDR2 (germline): SGHRS, YFSETQ. The CDR3 DNA reads TGCGCCAGCAGCGTCAGGGGTCTTAGCACAGATACGCAGTATTTT. Translated: CASSVRGLSTDTQYF.

This rearrangement joins TRBV5-1 to TRBJ2-1; D is undetermined. Germline CDR1 is SGHRS and CDR2 is YFSETQ. The CDR3 totals 14 residues. Trimming stripped 4 bases from V and 4 bases from J, with 12 bases between. The CDR3 loop reads CASSRVGSYNEQFF. CDR3 nucleotide sequence: TGCGCCAGCAGCCGGGTGGGATCATACAATGAGCAGTTCTTC.

The rearrangement uses TRBV30 and TRBJ2-1, with D possibly matching TRBD2 (7 bases). The CDR3 spans 13 residues. V dropped 5 bases and J dropped 9 bases, with 17 bases sitting between them. Germline V CDR1 and CDR2: GTSNPN, SVGIG (reference sequence). The CDR3 nucleotides are TGTGCCTGGGGGGGGCTAGCGGCGGGTGAGCAGTTCTTC. Its protein product is CAWGGLAAGEQFF.

This clone was counted only a few times. The V and J genes are TRBV6-1 and TRBJ2-5, with D perhaps TRBD1 (5 bases). This CDR3 region has 13 residues. Trimming stripped 4 bases from V and 7 bases from J, with 13 bases between. Germline V lookup: CDR1 MNHNS, CDR2 SASEGT. CDR3 sequence: CASSAQVGWTQYF. The CDR3 region has the DNA TGTGCCAGCAGTGCACAGGTGGGTTGGACCCAGTACTTC.

The chain joins TRBV2 to TRBJ1-5, with D perhaps TRBD1 (5 bases). V gave up 6 bases and J gave up 5 bases, with 17 bases separating them. CDR1 SNHLY and CDR2 FYNNEI come from the germline V gene. This CDR3 region has 15 residues. Here the CDR3 reads CASRAKGTGDQPQHF. The CDR3 DNA reads TGTGCCAGCAGGGCTAAGGGGACGGGGGATCAGCCCCAGCATTTT.

The chain combines TRBV5-1 with TRBJ2-1; D call uncertain. This CDR3 has 12 residues. V shed 0 bases and J shed 12 bases, with 10 bases lying between them. Germline lookup yields CDR1 SGHRS and CDR2 YFSETQ. The CDR3 loop is CASSLDESWQFF. In DNA, the CDR3 is TGCGCCAGCAGCTTGGACGAATCGTGGCAGTTCTTC.

The V call is TRBV13, the J call TRBJ2-6, with D perhaps matching TRBD1 (5 bases). V shed 4 bases and J shed 0 bases, with 10 bases lying between them. CDR3 size: 16 residues. Germline lookup yields CDR1 PRHDT and CDR2 FYEKMQ (reference sequence). This chain's CDR3 is CASSWPGNSGANVLTF. For the CDR3, the DNA is TGTGCCAGCAGCTGGCCAGGGAACTCTGGGGCCAACGTCCTGACTTTC.

The J gene is TRBJ2-3, the V gene TRBV19, with D tentatively TRBD1 (6 bases). CDR1 is LNHDA and CDR2 is SQIVND in the germline V gene (reference sequence). This CDR3 region has 17 residues. The germline V and J ends were trimmed by 1 base and 1 base, with 15 bases remaining between them. CDR3 loop: CASSIVALAGGTDTQYF. The CDR3 region has the DNA TGTGCCAGTAGTATAGTTGCCCTGGCAGGGGGCACAGATACGCAGTATTTT.

This clone was recorded at least ten times. The chain uses TRBV29-1 and TRBJ1-5, with D uncertain. CDR1 and CDR2 (germline): SQVTM, ANQGSEA. Trimming stripped 4 bases from V and 5 bases from J, with 6 bases between. CDR3 size: 11 residues. The CDR3 nucleotides read TGCAGCGTTGGCGGTGATCAGCCCCAGCATTTT. Its translation is CSVGGDQPQHF.

J is TRBJ2-1 and V is TRBV27; 15 bases agree with TRBD2. V lost 5 bases, J lost 9 bases, and 8 bases stayed unmatched. Looked up from germline, CDR1 is MNHEY and CDR2 is SMNVEV (reference sequence). This CDR3 has 16 amino acids. This CDR3 is CASSLRTSGRAIEQFF. In DNA form, the CDR3 reads TGTGCCAGCAGTCTCCGGACTAGCGGGAGGGCAATTGAGCAGTTCTTC.

This sequence joins TRBV19 and TRBJ1-4; 7 positions match TRBD1. CDR1 is LNHDA and CDR2 is SQIVND in the germline V gene (reference sequence). The CDR3 is made up of 16 amino acids. V shed 6 bases, J shed 7 bases, and the junction held 14 bases outside the gene matches. CDR3 loop: CASREQGRRSSEKLFF. The CDR3 DNA reads as TGTGCCAGTAGGGAACAGGGGCGCCGCTCGAGTGAAAAACTGTTTTTT.

The chain couples TRBV7-9 to TRBJ1-1, with D maybe TRBD1 (5 bases). Per germline, CDR1 SEHNR and CDR2 FQNEAQ (reference sequence). Between the trimmed V and J ends, which lost 3 bases and 5 bases, there was a span of 13 bases. The CDR3 extends over 14 amino acids. CDR3 sequence: CASSFLDGGTEAFF. CDR3 nucleotide sequence: TGTGCCAGCAGCTTCCTGGATGGGGGGACTGAAGCTTTCTTT.

The J gene is TRBJ1-1, the V gene TRBV6-6, with D perhaps TRBD1 (5 bases). In germline, CDR1 is MNHNY, CDR2 SVGAGI (reference sequence). V lost 6 bases to trimming and J lost 6 bases, with 14 bases between them. The CDR3 covers 13 residues. CDR3 protein: CASSFSPGAEAFF. The CDR3 nucleotides read TGTGCCAGCAGCTTCTCCCCGGGGGCTGAAGCTTTCTTT.

This chain joins TRBV5-6 and TRBJ2-7; 7 bases are a match to TRBD2. Germline CDR1 SGHDT, CDR2 YYEEEE. J gave up 4 bases and V 0 bases, and 10 bases lay outside the gene matches. The CDR3 contains 16 residues. For the CDR3, the DNA is TGTGCCAGCAGCTTGGCCCCCGGGCGGGAGTTATACGAGCAGTACTTC. Amino acids: CASSLAPGRELYEQYF.

V and J are TRBV7-2 and TRBJ2-7; 8 bases match TRBD1. V lost 2 bases, J lost 2 bases, and 14 bases stayed unmatched. The CDR3 length is 18 residues. Germline lookup yields CDR1 SGHTA and CDR2 FQGNSA. The CDR3 DNA reads TGTGCCAGCAGCTTACGTCCCGCGGGACAGGAGTTTCCCTACGAGCAGTACTTC. Its protein is CASSLRPAGQEFPYEQYF.

CDR3 bases: TGTGCCTGGAGTGCCCTGGGGGCCTTCAATCAGCCCCAGCATTTT. Protein sequence: CAWSALGAFNQPQHF. J is TRBJ1-5 and V is TRBV30; possible D gene TRBD1, 6 bases. V was trimmed by 1 base and J by 3 bases, leaving 13 bases between them. Germline V gene sequence: CDR1 GTSNPN, CDR2 SVGIG (reference sequence). The length of the CDR3 is 15 residues.

The CDR3 spells CASSIDRGHSGANVLTF. The CDR3 region has the DNA TGTGCCAGTAGTATTGACAGGGGGCACTCGGGGGCCAACGTCCTGACTTTC. V is TRBV19 and J is TRBJ2-6; 10 nucleotides match TRBD1. The CDR3 spans 17 residues. With V trimmed by 3 bases and J by 4 bases, 6 bases remained unmatched. Germline-derived CDR1 and CDR2 are LNHDA and SQIVND (reference sequence).

This clone was observed a handful of times. The chain employs TRBV28 and TRBJ1-4, with D tentatively TRBD1 (6 bases). Germline V lookup: CDR1 MDHEN, CDR2 SYDVKM. V was shortened by 3 bases and J by 2 bases, with 13 bases between the two germline ends. This CDR3 is 16 amino acids long. The CDR3 DNA reads as TGTGCCAGCAGTTTTGCAGGGGCCCCGACTAATGAAAAACTGTTTTTT. Translated, it gives CASSFAGAPTNEKLFF.

The chain couples TRBV30 to TRBJ1-5; perhaps TRBD1 as D (5 bases). The V end was cut by 3 bases, the J end by 0 bases, with 9 bases between. CDR1 and CDR2 (germline): GTSNPN, SVGIG (reference sequence). The CDR3 is 14 residues long. CDR3 coding DNA: TGTGCCTGGAGCTCGGGACTTAGCAATCAGCCCCAGCATTTT. It codes for CAWSSGLSNQPQHF.

The chain uses TRBV6-6 and TRBJ2-6; 7 bases match TRBD1. The CDR3 sequence is 15 residues long. With 6 bases clipped from V and 2 bases from J, the junction kept 4 bases outside the gene matches. Germline CDR1 is MNHNY and CDR2 is SVGAGI (reference sequence). The DNA for the CDR3 is TGTGCCAGCAGGACAGGGCAGGCTGGGGCCAACGTCCTGACTTTC. Protein: CASRTGQAGANVLTF.